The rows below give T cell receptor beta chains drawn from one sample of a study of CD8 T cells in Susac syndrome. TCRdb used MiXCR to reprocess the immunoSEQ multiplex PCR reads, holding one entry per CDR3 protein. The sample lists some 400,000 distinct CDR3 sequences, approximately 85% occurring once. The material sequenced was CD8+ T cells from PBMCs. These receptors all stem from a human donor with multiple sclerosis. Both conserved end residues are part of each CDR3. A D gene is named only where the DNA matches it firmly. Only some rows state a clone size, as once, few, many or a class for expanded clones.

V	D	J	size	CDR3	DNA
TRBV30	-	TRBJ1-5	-	CAWSTPNQPQHF	TGTGCCTGGAGTACCCCCAATCAGCCCCAGCATTTT
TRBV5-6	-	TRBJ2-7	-	CASRRSLSGQFYEQYF	TGTGCCAGCCGGCGGTCTTTATCGGGACAATTTTACGAGCAGTACTTC
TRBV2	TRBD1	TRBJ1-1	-	CASSDNRGLRTEAFF	TGTGCCAGCAGTGACAACAGGGGGCTCCGGACTGAAGCTTTCTTT
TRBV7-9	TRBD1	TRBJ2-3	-	CASSPPGQGIVDTQYF	TGTGCCAGCAGCCCCCCGGGACAGGGGATCGTAGATACGCAGTATTTT
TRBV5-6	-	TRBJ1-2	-	CASSLGGAGARGYGYTF	TGTGCCAGCAGCTTGGGGGGCGCAGGGGCTAGAGGCTATGGCTACACCTTC
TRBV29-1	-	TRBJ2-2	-	CSAMGGTGELFF	TGCAGCGCCATGGGGGGCACCGGGGAGCTGTTTTTT
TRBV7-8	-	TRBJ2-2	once	CASSIRVWNEDGNTGELFF	TGTGCCAGCAGCATTAGAGTGTGGAATGAGGACGGGAACACCGGGGAGCTGTTTTTT
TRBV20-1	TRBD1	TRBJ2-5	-	CSAREWTGVETQYF	TGCAGTGCTAGAGAATGGACAGGGGTCGAGACCCAGTACTTC
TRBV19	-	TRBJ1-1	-	CASSIGGAATEAFF	TGTGCCAGTAGTATAGGGGGGGCTGCCACTGAAGCTTTCTTT
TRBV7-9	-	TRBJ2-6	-	CASSSWTAEVSGANVLTF	TGTGCCAGCAGCTCGTGGACAGCCGAAGTATCTGGGGCCAACGTCCTGACTTTC
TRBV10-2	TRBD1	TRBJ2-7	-	CAARTGETYEQYF	TGCGCCGCTCGGACAGGAGAGACCTACGAGCAGTACTTC
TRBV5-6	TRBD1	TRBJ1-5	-	CASSSGQGPNQPQHF	TGTGCCAGCAGCTCAGGACAGGGGCCCAATCAGCCCCAGCATTTT
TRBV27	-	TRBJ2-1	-	CASSTIKGPYNEQFF	TGTGCCAGCAGCACGATAAAAGGCCCCTACAATGAGCAGTTCTTC
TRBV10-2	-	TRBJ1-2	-	CASSEGQPVDLYGYTF	TGCGCCAGCAGTGAGGGGCAGCCCGTAGACCTTTATGGCTACACCTTC
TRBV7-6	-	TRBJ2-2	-	CASSNSQGTGELFF	TGTGCCAGCAGCAATTCACAAGGAACCGGGGAGCTGTTTTTT
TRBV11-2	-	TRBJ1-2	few	CASSLDPGTGFGYTF	TGTGCCAGCAGCTTAGACCCCGGGACGGGATTTGGCTACACCTTT
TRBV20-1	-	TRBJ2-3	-	CSAEGSLSTDTQYF	TGCAGTGCCGAGGGCAGCCTGTCCACAGATACGCAGTATTTT
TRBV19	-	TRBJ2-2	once	CASSMWQGLGTGELFF	TGTGCCAGTAGTATGTGGCAGGGACTGGGAACCGGGGAGCTGTTTTTT
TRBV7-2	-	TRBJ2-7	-	CASSFRDLGGGEQYF	TGTGCCAGCAGCTTCAGGGACTTAGGGGGCGGCGAGCAGTACTTC
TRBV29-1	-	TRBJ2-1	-	CSVEPPYNEQFF	TGCAGCGTTGAACCCCCCTACAATGAGCAGTTCTTC
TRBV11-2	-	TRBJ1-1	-	CASSSAGSEAFF	TGTGCCAGCAGCTCAGCAGGGTCTGAAGCTTTCTTT
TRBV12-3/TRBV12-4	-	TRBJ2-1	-	CASRHENEQFF	TGTGCCAGCAGACATGAAAATGAGCAGTTCTTC
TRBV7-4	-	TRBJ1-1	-	CASSFTKQVSDTEAFF	TGTGCCAGCAGCTTTACCAAACAGGTGTCGGACACTGAAGCTTTCTTT
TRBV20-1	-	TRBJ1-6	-	CSARDITAGDNSPLHF	TGCAGTGCTAGAGATATAACGGCAGGGGATAATTCACCCCTCCACTTT
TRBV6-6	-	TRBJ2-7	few	CASSYSYVWEQYF	TGTGCCAGCAGTTACTCGTATGTTTGGGAGCAGTACTTC
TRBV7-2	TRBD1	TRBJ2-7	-	CASSMTGTDEQYF	TGTGCCAGCAGCATGACAGGGACGGACGAGCAGTACTTC
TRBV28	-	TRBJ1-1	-	CASSFWDEGLEDTEAFF	TGTGCCAGCAGTTTTTGGGACGAGGGGTTGGAGGACACTGAAGCTTTCTTT
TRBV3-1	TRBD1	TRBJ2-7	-	CASSHFHGTEDEQYF	TGTGCCAGCAGCCATTTCCACGGGACAGAGGACGAGCAGTACTTC
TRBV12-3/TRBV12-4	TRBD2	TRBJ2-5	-	CASSTLAGEAPQETQYF	TGTGCCAGCAGTACCCTAGCGGGGGAGGCACCACAAGAGACCCAGTACTTC
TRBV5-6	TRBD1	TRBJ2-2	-	CASRWDSANTGELFF	TGTGCCAGCAGATGGGACAGCGCGAACACCGGGGAGCTGTTTTTT
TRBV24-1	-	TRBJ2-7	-	CATFRRSPLSYEQYF	TGTGCCACATTCCGAAGGTCCCCCCTCTCCTACGAGCAGTACTTC
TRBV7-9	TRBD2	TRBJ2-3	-	CASSFPTSGESTDTQYF	TGTGCCAGCAGTTTTCCGACTAGCGGGGAGAGCACAGATACGCAGTATTTT
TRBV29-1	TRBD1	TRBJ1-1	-	CSATTGVVTEAFF	TGCAGCGCTACGACAGGGGTGGTGACTGAAGCTTTCTTT
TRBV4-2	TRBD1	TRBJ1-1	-	CASSQDDGTVRALKLFF	TGTGCCAGCAGCCAAGATGACGGGACAGTTAGGGCACTGAAGCTTTTCTTT
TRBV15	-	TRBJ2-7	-	CATSSSRAPAGEQYF	TGTGCCACCAGCAGCTCTCGGGCCCCCGCGGGTGAGCAGTACTTC
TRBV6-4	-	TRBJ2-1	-	CASSDGSAAEQFF	TGTGCCAGCAGTGACGGGTCAGCGGCGGAGCAGTTCTTC
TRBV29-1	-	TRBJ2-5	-	CSVEFYGDLQETQYF	TGCAGCGTTGAATTTTACGGGGACCTCCAAGAGACCCAGTACTTC
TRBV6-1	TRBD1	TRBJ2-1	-	CASSRGTGAYNEQFF	TGTGCCAGCAGTCGCGGGACAGGGGCTTACAATGAGCAGTTCTTC
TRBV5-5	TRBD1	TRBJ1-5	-	CASSLGTGAQPQHF	TGTGCCAGCAGCTTGGGGACAGGGGCCCAGCCCCAGCATTTT
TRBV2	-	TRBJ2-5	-	CASSKVTDFQETQYF	TGTGCCAGCAGTAAAGTGACAGACTTCCAAGAGACCCAGTACTTC